This T cell receptor beta chain was captured in a study of shared clonotypes between healthy human individuals. For the study at large: CD4 naive cells filled three plates per donor, CD4 memory three, CD8 naive two and CD8 memory one. Study-level results: Non-shared clonotypes were found to have lower generation probabilities than the clonotypes that were shared by all four of the sorted-subset donors. Researchers found naive subsets generally carried larger estimated richness than memory subsets.

The germline V gene encodes CDR1 KGHSH and CDR2 LQKENI. The V and J ends lost 3 bases and 6 bases respectively, with 11 bases between them. CDR3 length: 13 residues. Clones were read by immunoSEQ multiplex PCR, and TCRdb kept only the in-frame ones, dropping some. This table holds fewer than 3 million clones, roughly 92% found once. HIV-negative, healthy adults without recent acute infections or vaccinations were the donors. Comments on this clone: Antigen: not known.

The receptor's source is a young man in good health. Some clones in this sample may be carry-over from other donors' samples. V is TRBV18 and J is TRBJ1-1; a possible D gene is TRBD1 (5 bases). Sequenced sample: naive CD4+ T cells from PBMCs. This sample's subset: CD45RA+ positively selected. The CDR3 nucleotides read TGTGCCAGCTCACCCAGAGGGACGTCTGAAGCTTTCTTT. It specifies CASSPRGTSEAFF. The full variable domain, completed using reference TRBV18 and TRBJ1-1, is NAGVMQNPRHLVRRRGQEARLRCSPMKGHSHVYWYRQLPEEGLKFMVYLQKENIIDESGMPKERFSAEFPKEGPSILRIQQVVRGDSAAYFCASSPRGTSEAFFGQGTRLTVV.